The 12 T cell receptor beta chains presented below share a single source sample, sequenced in a study of shared clonotypes between healthy human individuals. The data were produced by immunoSEQ multiplex PCR, yet TCRdb's version contains in-frame clones alone and is incomplete. This repertoire shows roughly 2.2 million clones, 85% to 95% found once; its top ten account for 0.3% to 0.4%. The sample taken for sequencing was naive CD4+ T cells from PBMCs. The subset is: CD45RA+ positively selected. Receptors originate from a man aged 18 to 29 in good health. Some clones in this sample may be carry-over from other donors' samples.

The CDR3 here is CSLGSGAYNEQFF. CDR3 bases: TGCAGTTTGGGTAGCGGAGCCTACAATGAGCAGTTCTTC. This chain joins TRBV29-1 and TRBJ2-1; possible D gene TRBD2, 6 bases. Germline V gene data show CDR1 as SQVTM and CDR2 as ANQGSEA. The length of the CDR3 is 13 residues.

This chain joins TRBV10-3 and TRBJ2-2; D may be TRBD2 (6 bases). The V gene lost 10 bases and the J gene lost 2 bases, with 20 bases spanning the gap. The CDR3 is 16 residues long. CDR1 is ENHRY, CDR2 SYGVKD, per germline. CDR3 loop: CATLGYWRGNTGELFF. CDR3 in DNA: TGTGCCACCTTGGGATATTGGCGGGGAAACACCGGGGAGCTGTTTTTT.

The CDR3 DNA follows: TGTGCCAGCAGCCTACAAAACAATCTCGAGCAGTTCTTC. Translation: CASSLQNNLEQFF. The chain is built from TRBV7-3 and TRBJ2-1; D unresolved. V was cut by 5 bases and J by 10 bases, with 15 bases left in between. CDR3 length: 13 residues. Germline V gene lookup returns CDR1 SGHTA and CDR2 FQGTGA.

V usage is TRBV5-4 and J usage is TRBJ2-2; D is undetermined. This CDR3 is 14 amino acids long. V dropped 0 bases and J dropped 3 bases, with 6 bases sitting between them. CDR1 SGHNT and CDR2 YYREEE come from the germline V gene (reference sequence). CDR3 in amino acids: CASSLAIYTGELFF. The CDR3 region has the DNA TGTGCCAGCAGCTTGGCCATTTACACCGGGGAGCTGTTTTTT. Variable domain in full (rest from reference TRBV5-4 and TRBJ2-2): ETGVTQSPTHLIKTRGQQVTLRCSSQSGHNTVSWYQQALGQGPQFIFQYYREEENGRGNFPPRFSGLQFPNYSSELNVNALELDDSALYLCASSLAIYTGELFFGEGSRLTVL.

The rearrangement links TRBV6-5 to TRBJ1-1; a possible D gene is TRBD1 (5 bases). The CDR3 sequence is 14 residues long. Trimming left V 6 bases short and J 2 bases short, with 13 bases between. Germline CDR1 reads MNHEY; CDR2 reads SVGAGI. The CDR3 loop is CASRYRQTNTEAFF. For the CDR3, the DNA is TGTGCCAGCAGATACCGACAGACTAACACTGAAGCTTTCTTT.

The genes are TRBV2 and TRBJ2-1; 7 bases align to TRBD2. J gave up 3 bases and V 9 bases, and 5 bases lay outside the gene matches. Germline V CDR1 and CDR2: SNHLY, FYNNEI. The CDR3 extends over 13 amino acids. The CDR3 region is CARGRGFYNEQFF. CDR3 DNA: TGTGCCAGAGGGAGGGGATTCTACAATGAGCAGTTCTTC.

The rearrangement uses TRBV2 and TRBJ2-5, with TRBD2 matching over 7 bases. The CDR3 is made up of 12 amino acids. Germline V lookup: CDR1 SNHLY, CDR2 FYNNEI. V trimming: 11 bases; J trimming: 5 bases; junction bases outside the gene matches: 8. DNA of the CDR3: TGTGCCCGCCGGGCGGGAGTGGAGACCCAGTACTTC. This encodes CARRAGVETQYF.

The genes are TRBV14 and TRBJ2-4; D is undetermined. V was shortened by 2 bases and J by 8 bases, with 13 bases between the two germline ends. The CDR3 runs 14 residues. Germline V CDR1 and CDR2: SGHDN, FVKESK. In nucleotides, the CDR3 is TGTGCCAGCAGCCAAAGGAGTCCTGGGGACATTCAGTACTTC. Translating gives CASSQRSPGDIQYF.

This clone was counted once. This rearrangement joins TRBV27 to TRBJ2-3, with TRBD2 matching over 12 bases. CDR1 is MNHEY and CDR2 is SMNVEV in the germline V gene (reference sequence). V lost 0 bases and J lost 3; bases outside the gene matches: 7. This CDR3 has 18 amino acids. The CDR3 DNA reads TGTGCCAGCAGTTTATCGCCCCGCCTAGCGGGGGGGACAGATACGCAGTATTTT. It yields the protein CASSLSPRLAGGTDTQYF.

The genes are TRBV2 and TRBJ2-3; D is uncertain. The CDR3 length is 12 residues. Trimming shortened V by 4 bases and J by 7 bases, and 9 bases separated the two germline ends. Germline CDR1 reads SNHLY; CDR2 reads FYNNEI. This CDR3 reads CASSGTSYTQYF. The CDR3 DNA reads TGTGCCAGCAGTGGGACCTCCTATACGCAGTATTTT.

The chain recombines TRBV25-1 with TRBJ2-7; D tentatively fits TRBD1 or TRBD2 (6 bases each). Germline V lookup: CDR1 MGHDK, CDR2 SYGVNS. V was clipped by 3 bases and J by 10 bases, with 13 bases between them. This CDR3 spans 12 amino acids. The CDR3 region has the DNA TGTGCCAGCAGTGAGGGGGGCCCCACCCAGTACTTC. The encoded protein is CASSEGGPTQYF.

The CDR3 protein is CASSLGVGLYNEQFF. The CDR3 region has the DNA TGTGCCAGCAGCTTAGGGGTCGGCCTCTACAATGAGCAGTTCTTC. This rearrangement joins TRBV7-3 to TRBJ2-1; no definite D call. V was shortened by 2 bases and J by 3 bases, with 11 bases between the two germline ends. This CDR3 has 15 residues. Per germline, CDR1 SGHTA and CDR2 FQGTGA.